The 26 T cell receptor beta chains reported below all come from one sample, sequenced in a study of neurological immune-mediated disorders (dated by TCRdb to about 2019). The library relied on 5' RACE. The instrument was an Illumina HiSeq 2500. TCRdb took the public reads, trimmed them with fastp at Q25, ran MiXCR for clone calling and kept in-frame beta chains. Entries that share a CDR3 protein sequence are merged under the most common genes and DNA. This sample gives 95,000 or so distinct CDR3 sequences in total; about 3.8% of them show up just once. The ten biggest clones cover around 5.5% of the sample. The material sequenced was PBMCs. These receptors were obtained from a woman aged 18-30 years with multiple sclerosis.

This clonotype occurred many times. V gene TRBV12-3 or TRBV12-4 combines with J gene TRBJ1-5, with a possible D match to TRBD1 (5 bases). The CDR3 contains 17 residues. Between the trimmed V and J ends, which lost 3 bases and 0 bases, there was a span of 15 bases. The CDR3 nucleotides are TGTGCCAGCAGTTTCTTTGCTGGGGCCTATAGCAATCAGCCCCAGCATTTT. Protein sequence: CASSFFAGAYSNQPQHF.

This clonotype was seen many times. The genes are TRBV29-1 and TRBJ2-3, with D perhaps matching TRBD1 (5 bases). Trimming cost V 7 bases and J 0 bases, with 11 bases left between them. CDR1 is SQVTM, CDR2 ANQGSEA, per germline. This CDR3 is 13 amino acids long. For the CDR3, the DNA is TGCAGCGGTTTTGGGGCGAGCACAGATACGCAGTATTTT. Amino acid sequence: CSGFGASTDTQYF.

This clonotype was observed many times. The V and J genes are TRBV7-2 and TRBJ2-1, with no clear D. Germline-derived CDR1 and CDR2 are SGHTA and FQGNSA. With 2 bases removed from V and 8 bases from J, the gap between germline ends came to 7 bases. The CDR3 is made up of 12 amino acids. CDR3 nucleotides: TGTGCCAGCAGCTTAAAGGAGTATGAGCAGTTCTTC. The encoded protein is CASSLKEYEQFF.

This clonotype was seen ten or more times. The gene calls are TRBV7-9 and TRBJ2-1, with D uncertain. Germline V CDR1 and CDR2: SEHNR, FQNEAQ (reference sequence). The CDR3 covers 16 residues. V lost 4 bases to trimming and J lost 0 bases, with 13 bases between them. The CDR3 reads CASSSLSRSSYNEQFF. The CDR3 region has the DNA TGTGCCAGCAGCTCACTAAGTCGAAGCTCCTACAATGAGCAGTTCTTC. The full variable domain, rest sourced from reference TRBV7-9 and TRBJ2-1, is DTGVSQNPRHKITKRGQNVTFRCDPISEHNRLYWYRQTLGQGPEFLTYFQNEAQLEKSRLLSDRFSAERPKGSFSTLEIQRTEQGDSAMYLCASSSLSRSSYNEQFFGPGTRLTVL.

Ten or more counts support this clonotype. This rearrangement joins TRBV7-9 to TRBJ2-7; 10 nucleotides align to TRBD2. V shed 5 bases and J 2 bases; nucleotides not matched to a gene: 6. Germline loops: CDR1 SEHNR, CDR2 FQNEAQ (reference sequence). There are 15 residues in the CDR3. CDR3 sequence reads: CASSRTSGPPYEQYF. As DNA, the CDR3 is TGTGCCAGCAGCCGGACTAGCGGTCCTCCCTACGAGCAGTACTTC.

The genes are TRBV5-1 and TRBJ2-7; D gene uncertain. This CDR3 has 13 amino acids. V was trimmed by 4 bases and J by 3 bases, leaving 11 bases between them. Germline-derived CDR1 and CDR2 are SGHRS and YFSETQ. The CDR3 sequence: CASSPRENYEQYF. DNA for the CDR3: TGCGCCAGCAGCCCTAGGGAAAACTACGAGCAGTACTTC.

V is TRBV28 and J is TRBJ2-1; D is undetermined. V lost 6 bases to trimming and J lost 0 bases, with 12 bases between them. Looked up from germline, CDR1 is MDHEN and CDR2 is SYDVKM. The CDR3 loop spans 15 amino acids. CDR3 amino acids: CASRTQGSSYNEQFF. CDR3 in DNA: TGTGCCAGCAGGACTCAAGGAAGCTCCTACAATGAGCAGTTCTTC.

This clonotype was recorded a few times. CDR3 residues: CAISELGTVYEQYF. The DNA of the CDR3 is TGTGCCATCAGTGAACTCGGGACGGTCTACGAGCAGTACTTC. V is TRBV10-3 and J is TRBJ2-7; D tentatively fits TRBD1 or TRBD2 (5 bases each). V was pared by 3 bases and J by 3 bases, with 12 bases between. CDR1 is ENHRY, CDR2 SYGVKD, per germline. The CDR3 extends over 14 amino acids.

This clonotype was counted ten times or more. This sequence joins TRBV5-1 and TRBJ2-4; D is undetermined. CDR1 SGHRS and CDR2 YFSETQ come from the germline V gene. This CDR3 contains 16 residues. V shed 4 bases and J shed 2 bases, with 16 bases lying between them. CDR3 nucleotides: TGCGCCAGCAGCAGCGCGCCTGGCGCGCCCAAAAACATTCAGTACTTC. It is translated as CASSSAPGAPKNIQYF.

The sample holds many counts of this clonotype. This chain joins TRBV6-5 and TRBJ2-7; perhaps TRBD2 as D (6 bases). CDR3 size: 15 residues. CDR1 is MNHEY, CDR2 SVGAGI, per germline. V was cut by 0 bases and J by 0 bases, with 9 bases left in between. The CDR3 is CASSYSSGGSYEQYF. CDR3 sequence (DNA): TGTGCCAGCAGTTACTCCTCCGGGGGCTCCTACGAGCAGTACTTC.

This clonotype has a count of ten or more. The chain links TRBV15 to TRBJ2-1; TRBD2 might be the D (6 bases). The CDR3 has 15 residues. V was clipped by 0 bases and J by 7 bases, with 13 bases between them. Per germline, CDR1 LNHNV and CDR2 YYDKDF (reference sequence). Here the CDR3 reads CATSRDRGLANEQFF. The DNA of the CDR3 is TGTGCCACCAGCAGAGACCGGGGACTCGCTAATGAGCAGTTCTTC.

This clonotype came up many times. This chain uses TRBV5-1 with TRBJ2-7; TRBD2 aligns across 7 bases. Germline trimming cut 0 bases from V and 2 bases from J; bases unmatched to any gene: 5. The CDR3 runs to 15 residues. The germline gives CDR1 SGHRS, CDR2 YFSETQ. CDR3 in amino acids: CASSLGLAAAYEQYF. DNA for the CDR3: TGCGCCAGCAGCTTGGGGCTAGCGGCCGCCTACGAGCAGTACTTC.

There are a few counts of this clonotype. Given a much more abundant clone one base away, this may be a read error. The rearrangement uses TRBV28 and TRBJ2-4; 8 nucleotides align to TRBD2. CDR1 is MDHEN, CDR2 SYDVKM, per germline. CDR3 size: 15 residues. The CDR3 region has the DNA TGTGCCAGCACCAAACCCGGGGGGGGCAAAAAAATTCAGTACTTC. Amino acids: CASTKPGGGKKIQYF.

This clonotype was counted many times. The chain's CDR3 is CSAGRTGLNYGYTF. The CDR3 region has the DNA TGCAGTGCTGGGCGGACAGGGCTAAACTATGGCTACACCTTC. This chain connects TRBV20-1 to TRBJ1-2; the match to TRBD1 covers 8 bases. The CDR3 has 14 amino acids. After removal of 5 bases from V and 2 bases from J, the junction contained 7 bases not matched to a gene. Germline V gives CDR1 DFQATT, CDR2 SNEGSKA (reference sequence).

This clonotype was recorded at least ten times. The J gene is TRBJ1-1, the V gene TRBV6-5; possibly TRBD1 for D (5 bases). Germline CDR1 is MNHEY and CDR2 is SVGAGI. The CDR3 consists of 12 residues. Trimming shortened V by 8 bases and J by 13 bases, and 20 bases separated the two germline ends. This CDR3 reads CASQDRAGRFFF. Written as DNA, the CDR3 is TGTGCCAGCCAAGATAGGGCAGGGAGGTTTTTCTTT.

This clonotype occurred a few times. The chain links TRBV20-1 to TRBJ2-4, with D possibly called TRBD1 or TRBD2 (6 bases each). Trimming removed 6 bases from V and 4 bases from J, with 19 bases in between. The V gene's germline CDR1 is DFQATT and CDR2 SNEGSKA (reference sequence). The CDR3 consists of 15 residues. In DNA, the CDR3 is TGCAGTGCCGGGGGCGACAGGCTAAATAAAAACATTCAGTACTTC. Its protein product is CSAGGDRLNKNIQYF.

This clonotype was picked up many times. The genes are TRBV13 and TRBJ2-5; TRBD2 might be the D (5 bases). Germline CDR1 reads PRHDT; CDR2 reads FYEKMQ (reference sequence). The CDR3 loop spans 11 amino acids. V was pared by 4 bases and J by 10 bases, with 10 bases between. This CDR3 reads CASSSPGFQYF. The CDR3 DNA follows: TGTGCCAGCAGCTCTCCGGGATTCCAGTACTTC.

This clonotype was found many times. DNA for the CDR3: TGTGCCAGCAGCCCCGGGGGTGGGACAGGGGGATTTGGTGAGCAGTTCTTC. Protein: CASSPGGGTGGFGEQFF. The rearrangement links TRBV12-3 or TRBV12-4 to TRBJ2-1; the match to TRBD1 covers 11 bases. This CDR3 is built from 17 residues. V lost 6 bases, J lost 9 bases, and 16 bases stayed unmatched.

At least ten counts were recorded for this clonotype. V and J are TRBV5-6 and TRBJ2-1; TRBD2 matches 8 bases. This CDR3 region has 15 residues. The germline V gene encodes CDR1 SGHDT and CDR2 YYEEEE. After removal of 4 bases from V and 6 bases from J, the junction contained 9 bases not matched to a gene. CDR3 sequence (DNA): TGTGCCAGCAGCACCCCGGGAGGGCCCGGCAATGAGCAGTTCTTC. Encoded protein: CASSTPGGPGNEQFF.

This clonotype was observed many times. The chain is built from TRBV9 and TRBJ2-1; D not resolved. Germline V gene lookup returns CDR1 SGDLS and CDR2 YYNGEE. Trimming shortened V by 4 bases and J by 4 bases, and 12 bases separated the two germline ends. This CDR3 spans 14 amino acids. CDR3 amino acids: CASSSSTGYNEQFF. The CDR3 DNA reads as TGTGCCAGCAGCTCCAGTACCGGGTACAATGAGCAGTTCTTC.

This clonotype was recorded many times. The rearrangement joins TRBV11-2 to TRBJ1-5; maybe TRBD1 (6 bases). In germline, CDR1 is SGHAT, CDR2 FQNNGV. The V end was cut by 5 bases, the J end by 10 bases, with 21 bases between. This CDR3 has 15 amino acids. This CDR3 reads CASSQMTGPNRPQHF. The CDR3 DNA sequence: TGTGCCAGCAGCCAGATGACAGGACCCAACCGACCCCAGCATTTT.

At least ten counts were recorded for this clonotype. This chain links TRBV19 with TRBJ1-2; TRBD1 aligns across 7 bases. The germline CDR1 and CDR2 sequences are LNHDA and SQIVND (reference sequence). The CDR3 is 16 residues long. J was trimmed by 4 bases and V by 1 base; bases with no gene match: 9. The CDR3: CASSIVPGQPPYGYTF. The DNA of the CDR3 is TGTGCCAGTAGTATAGTACCGGGACAGCCACCCTATGGCTACACCTTC.

This clonotype was counted at least ten times. V gene TRBV12-3 or TRBV12-4 combines with J gene TRBJ1-3; no clear D gene. The CDR3 covers 16 residues. The V end lost 3 bases, the J end lost 0 bases, and 12 bases lay between the germline ends. CDR3 in amino acids: CASSFDTYASGNTIYF. The DNA of the CDR3 is TGTGCCAGCAGTTTCGACACCTATGCCTCTGGAAACACCATATATTTT.

The chain employs TRBV3-1 and TRBJ2-7, with D possibly matching TRBD2 (6 bases). Trimming cost V 6 bases and J 3 bases, with 15 bases left between them. CDR3 length equals 14 residues. Germline V lookup: CDR1 LGHDT, CDR2 YNNKEL (reference sequence). CDR3 bases: TGTGCCAGCAGACCCGCGGGGATTATCTACGAGCAGTACTTC. This encodes CASRPAGIIYEQYF.

In its sample, this clonotype was seen a few times. This chain links TRBV7-8 with TRBJ1-3; no firm D call. V lost 3 bases, J lost 0 bases, and 15 bases lay in between. The CDR3 runs to 17 residues. Germline lookup yields CDR1 SGHVS and CDR2 FQNEAQ. The CDR3 nucleotides are TGTGCCAGCAGCTTTTGGGTCTCAACCACCTCTGGAAACACCATATATTTT. Its translation is CASSFWVSTTSGNTIYF. The entire variable domain, with the rest obtained from reference TRBV7-8 and TRBJ1-3, is as follows: GAGVSQSPRYKVAKRGQDVALRCDPISGHVSLFWYQQALGQGPEFLTYFQNEAQLDKSGLPSDRFFAERPEGSVSTLKIQRTQQEDSAVYLCASSFWVSTTSGNTIYFGEGSWLTVV.

This clonotype was counted only a few times. This chain connects TRBV5-1 to TRBJ1-1; no reliable D call. This CDR3 region has 14 residues. From germline, CDR1 is SGHRS and CDR2 YFSETQ. Trimming left V 5 bases short and J 1 base short, with 12 bases between. The CDR3 sequence: CASSPQVSNTEAFF. In nucleotides, the CDR3 is TGCGCCAGCAGTCCCCAGGTATCGAACACTGAAGCTTTCTTT.